The text below deals with one T cell receptor beta chain. Trimming cost V 7 bases and J 0 bases, with 9 bases left between them. From germline, CDR1 is LNHDA and CDR2 SQIVND (reference sequence). This CDR3 comprises 14 residues. The sample originates from a study of shared clonotypes between healthy human individuals. Donors comprised healthy HIV-negative adults lacking recent acute infections or vaccinations. Deep level was the assay's run setting. About 28,000 T cell genomes (approximately 0.3 ug DNA) went into each PBMC replicate. Sequencing used immunoSEQ multiplex PCR; TCRdb keeps in-frame clones, though not all of them. Of about 480,000 clones listed, about three quarters are singletons.

This TCR was sampled from a woman aged 40 to 50 in good health. Some clones in this sample may be carry-over from other donors' samples. The chain employs TRBV19 and TRBJ2-2, with D unresolved. Sequencing used PBMCs. The CDR3 sequence: CASIKHSNTGELFF. The CDR3, as DNA: TGTGCCAGTATCAAGCACTCGAACACCGGGGAGCTGTTTTTT.